These 30 T cell receptor beta chains were sequenced from one sample in a study of vaccination and CD4 T cells after COVID-19. Which antigens these TCRs recognize remains unknown. Specified treatment: approximately 10-day PBMC culture with coronavirus spike peptide pools or control peptides (ViraFEST assay). During the years 2011-2018, before the COVID-19 pandemic, the unexposed donor's CD4+ T cells were collected. Sequenced with the Oncomine TCR Beta short-read assay was DNA taken from cultured CD4+ T cells. Via MiXCR, TCRdb re-called the PCR reads, giving one row per CDR3 protein. Of about 7,000 distinct CDR3 sequences detected, less than 40% appear once; the ten largest clones hold around a fifth. Sequencing input: CD4+ T cells from blood, cultured in vitro. Source of these receptors: a human donor in good health.

The chain recombines TRBV2 with TRBJ1-6; D is unclear. This CDR3 comprises 13 residues. Germline V gene lookup returns CDR1 SNHLY and CDR2 FYNNEI. The V end lost 1 base, the J end lost 10 bases, and 8 bases lay between the germline ends. The CDR3 DNA sequence: TGTGCCAGCAGTGAAGTGTTCGGGTCACCCCTCCACTTT. It is translated as CASSEVFGSPLHF.

The chain recombines TRBV7-2 with TRBJ2-3; TRBD1 agrees at 7 bases. V dropped 5 bases and J dropped 0; count of bases not matched to a gene: 5. CDR1 is SGHTA, CDR2 FQGNSA, per germline. This CDR3 comprises 15 residues. DNA of the CDR3: TGTGCCAGCAGCACTAGACAGGGTAGCACAGATACGCAGTATTTT. Protein: CASSTRQGSTDTQYF.

This CDR3 is CASSQTTTSRGYTF. The CDR3 DNA sequence: TGTGCCAGCAGTCAGACGACCACTTCGCGGGGCTACACCTTC. The chain uses TRBV12-3 or TRBV12-4 and TRBJ1-2; D call uncertain. The CDR3 length is 14 residues. The V gene lost 5 bases and the J gene lost 8 bases, with 18 bases spanning the gap.

The genes are TRBV6-1 and TRBJ1-1; 7 bases agree with TRBD1. The germline gives CDR1 MNHNS, CDR2 SASEGT. CDR3 length: 14 residues. J was trimmed by 1 base and V by 6 bases; bases with no gene match: 5. CDR3 residues: CASSRDSKNTEAFF. The DNA of the CDR3 is TGTGCCAGCAGCCGGGACAGCAAGAACACTGAAGCTTTCTTT.

CDR3: CSARVVGASGSLYF. DNA of the CDR3: TGCAGTGCTAGAGTGGTAGGGGCTAGCGGGAGTCTGTACTTC. This chain joins TRBV20-1 and TRBJ2-7; 10 nucleotides agree with TRBD2. The CDR3 runs 14 residues. Germline CDR1 reads DFQATT; CDR2 reads SNEGSKA (reference sequence). Trimming at V came to 1 base and at J to 12 bases, leaving 12 bases not matched to a gene.

This sequence joins TRBV24-1 and TRBJ1-2; D is unresolved. Trimming cost V 7 bases and J 2 bases, with 7 bases left between them. This CDR3 is built from 12 residues. In germline, CDR1 is KGHDR, CDR2 SFDVKD. CDR3 protein: CATSDSNYGYTF. The CDR3 bases are TGTGCCACCAGCGACTCGAACTATGGCTACACCTTC.

This sequence joins TRBV20-1 and TRBJ2-4, with 9 nucleotides matching TRBD2. The CDR3 runs 18 residues. From germline, CDR1 is DFQATT and CDR2 SNEGSKA (reference sequence). Trimming cost V 3 bases and J 2 bases; bases outside gene matches: 14. CDR3 region: CSASRLAAPSWTKNIQYF. The CDR3 DNA reads as TGCAGTGCTAGTCGACTAGCGGCCCCCTCGTGGACCAAAAACATTCAGTACTTC.

By share of the sample, this clonotype is medium-sized (0.01 to 0.1%). V is TRBV20-1 and J is TRBJ1-2; 9 bases align to TRBD1. The junction had 10 bases not matched to a gene; V was cut back by 4 bases and J by 7 bases. CDR3 length: 14 residues. CDR1 DFQATT and CDR2 SNEGSKA come from the germline V gene (reference sequence). This CDR3 reads CSAIPDRGGFGYTF. CDR3 DNA: TGCAGTGCTATCCCGGACAGGGGAGGGTTTGGCTACACCTTC.

This chain joins TRBV6-5 and TRBJ2-7; 11 bases are a match to TRBD2. CDR3 length: 16 amino acids. The V gene end was trimmed by 0 bases and the J gene end by 4 bases; junction bases not matched to a gene: 5. CDR1 is MNHEY and CDR2 is SVGAGI in the germline V gene. Here the CDR3 DNA reads TGTGCCAGCAGTTACTCTACTAGCGGGAGCGGGTACGAGCAGTACTTC. This translates into CASSYSTSGSGYEQYF.

In the case of this clonotype: A junction boundary mismatches the germline segment, possibly from a read error. J is TRBJ2-7 and V is TRBV7-2, with TRBD2 matching over 11 bases. This CDR3 has 15 residues. Germline CDR1 SGHTA, CDR2 FQGNSA. CDR3 in amino acids: CASSLAGGSSYEQYF. In DNA form, the CDR3 reads TGTGCCAGCAGCCTAGCGGGGGGTAGCTCCTACGAGCAGTACTTC.

The rearrangement links TRBV6-1 to TRBJ1-2; 9 positions match TRBD1. Trimming took 5 bases from V and 4 from J; bases not matched to a gene: 8. In germline, CDR1 is MNHNS, CDR2 SASEGT. This CDR3 has 15 amino acids. The CDR3 nucleotides are TGTGCCAGCAGTCGCTCCGGGACAGGGTTCTATGGCTACACCTTC. It translates to CASSRSGTGFYGYTF.

The rearrangement links TRBV19 to TRBJ2-2, with 7 positions matching TRBD2. The CDR3 extends over 15 amino acids. Unmatched junction bases numbered 2, after V lost 0 bases and J lost 4 bases. Looked up from germline, CDR1 is LNHDA and CDR2 is SQIVND (reference sequence). DNA for the CDR3: TGTGCCAGTAGTATAGAGGGAGGGAGCACCGGGGAGCTGTTTTTT. Protein sequence: CASSIEGGSTGELFF.

This clonotype was counted only a few times. V usage is TRBV7-2 and J usage is TRBJ2-7; D not certain. Germline CDR1 SGHTA, CDR2 FQGNSA. The CDR3 totals 11 residues. V was clipped by 4 bases and J by 6 bases, with 7 bases between them. The CDR3 DNA reads TGTGCCAGCAGCTACTTCGGCGAGCAGTACTTC. Translation gives CASSYFGEQYF.

The chain carries TRBV6-1 and TRBJ2-7; 11 bases agree with TRBD2. Germline V gene lookup returns CDR1 MNHNS and CDR2 SASEGT. The CDR3 spans 16 residues. The J segment lost 0 bases and the V segment lost 6 bases, leaving 7 bases of the junction unmatched. CDR3 loop: CASRPTSGATSYEQYF. The DNA for the CDR3 is TGTGCCAGCAGACCGACTAGCGGGGCCACCTCCTACGAGCAGTACTTC.

The J gene is TRBJ2-7, the V gene TRBV2, with a possible D match to TRBD1 (6 bases). The CDR3 is 13 amino acids. Trimming took 4 bases from V and 3 from J, leaving 10 bases between them. Germline V CDR1 and CDR2: SNHLY, FYNNEI. This chain's CDR3 is CASSAGAFYEQYF. CDR3 DNA: TGTGCCAGCAGTGCAGGGGCCTTCTACGAGCAGTACTTC.

This chain joins TRBV2 and TRBJ2-5; D may be TRBD1 or TRBD2 (5 bases each). V was pared by 4 bases and J by 2 bases, with 14 bases between. The CDR3 contains 15 residues. Germline V gene data show CDR1 as SNHLY and CDR2 as FYNNEI. The CDR3 spells CASSGDGTLQETQYF. CDR3 in DNA: TGTGCCAGCAGTGGGGACGGAACCTTACAAGAGACCCAGTACTTC.

This clonotype appeared a few times. At one of its ends the junction is not consistent with the germline gene, which may arise from a read error. The chain joins TRBV6-1 to TRBJ2-3; D is perhaps TRBD2 (6 bases). Germline V CDR1 and CDR2: MNHNS, SASEGT. The CDR3 totals 13 residues. The chain's CDR3 is CASSDTSRDTQYF. The CDR3 DNA follows: TGTGCCAGCAGTGATACTAGCAGAGATACGCAGTATTTT.

This chain uses TRBV7-8 with TRBJ1-5; no reliable D call. Germline V gives CDR1 SGHVS, CDR2 FQNEAQ. The CDR3 has 15 residues. V was trimmed by 5 bases and J by 5 bases, leaving 16 bases between them. The CDR3 DNA sequence: TGTGCCAGCAGCCGCTTACCCCGCGGGGATCAGCCCCAGCATTTT. This translates into CASSRLPRGDQPQHF.

The chain is built from TRBV27 and TRBJ1-6; no firm D call. The CDR3 loop spans 14 amino acids. Per germline, CDR1 MNHEY and CDR2 SMNVEV (reference sequence). V was clipped by 3 bases and J by 6 bases, with 9 bases between them. As DNA, the CDR3 is TGTGCCAGCAGTTTCACGGGTTCTAATTCACCCCTCCACTTT. The encoded protein is CASSFTGSNSPLHF.

J is TRBJ2-7 and V is TRBV27, with TRBD1 identical over 9 bases. This CDR3 region has 15 residues. The ends lost 6 bases at V and 2 bases at J; junction bases unmatched: 8. The germline gives CDR1 MNHEY, CDR2 SMNVEV (reference sequence). CDR3 sequence: CASSRTGGFTYEQYF. CDR3 nucleotides: TGTGCCAGCAGCCGAACAGGGGGCTTTACCTACGAGCAGTACTTC.

The chain carries TRBV28 and TRBJ2-7; D may be TRBD1 (6 bases). The CDR3 spans 15 residues. The germline CDR1 and CDR2 sequences are MDHEN and SYDVKM. Deletions cut 8 bases from V and 2 bases from J, with 19 bases between. The CDR3 loop is CASLEAGTKTYEQYF. CDR3 nucleotides: TGTGCCAGCTTAGAGGCCGGGACAAAGACCTACGAGCAGTACTTC.

The chain joins TRBV7-9 to TRBJ1-1; D not certain. Trimming stripped 2 bases from V and 8 bases from J, with 9 bases between. The CDR3 runs to 12 residues. Germline V lookup: CDR1 SEHNR, CDR2 FQNEAQ (reference sequence). DNA of the CDR3: TGTGCCAGCAGCTTATCCCTTTCCGAAGCTTTCTTT. Translating it yields CASSLSLSEAFF.

This clonotype was detected only a few times. The chain has TRBV7-9 and TRBJ1-1; no clear D gene. The V gene's germline CDR1 is SEHNR and CDR2 FQNEAQ (reference sequence). V was clipped by 10 bases and J by 1 base, with 22 bases between them. The CDR3 covers 16 residues. The CDR3 DNA is TGTGCCACTTTACCCAAACGGAGGGTGGGGAACACTGAAGCTTTCTTT. Its translation is CATLPKRRVGNTEAFF.

This rearrangement joins TRBV28 to TRBJ1-1; D is undetermined. The CDR3 spans 15 residues. The ends were cut back, 7 bases at V and 0 bases at J, with 15 bases in the middle. Germline CDR1 MDHEN, CDR2 SYDVKM. The CDR3 loop is CASTRPASMNTEAFF. For the CDR3, the DNA is TGTGCCAGCACCCGGCCGGCATCTATGAACACTGAAGCTTTCTTT.

The chain carries TRBV11-3 and TRBJ2-2; unclear D gene. V lost 3 bases and J lost 7, with 12 bases in between. In germline, CDR1 is SGHNT, CDR2 YENEEA. This CDR3 is built from 14 residues. The CDR3 spells CASSFKGIGGELFF. The CDR3 bases are TGTGCCAGCAGCTTCAAGGGTATTGGCGGGGAGCTGTTTTTT.

The chain links TRBV2 to TRBJ1-1; D uncertain. The length of the CDR3 is 14 residues. V gave up 3 bases and J gave up 4 bases, with 12 bases separating them. Germline CDR1 is SNHLY and CDR2 is FYNNEI. CDR3 region: CASSEHGVGTEAFF. Written as DNA, the CDR3 is TGTGCCAGCAGTGAGCATGGAGTAGGCACTGAAGCTTTCTTT.

This chain links TRBV12-3 or TRBV12-4 with TRBJ1-2, with D hard to call. CDR3 length: 11 residues. V was pared by 3 bases and J by 7 bases, with 6 bases between. The CDR3 DNA is TGTGCCAGCAGTTTCCAGGTTGGCTACACCTTC. It codes for CASSFQVGYTF.

Only one count was recorded for this clonotype. This chain links TRBV29-1 with TRBJ1-1; D gene uncertain. V lost 7 bases to trimming and J lost 7 bases, with 19 bases between them. CDR1 SQVTM and CDR2 ANQGSEA come from the germline V gene. The CDR3 totals 13 residues. The CDR3 DNA sequence: TGCAGCGCTACGGGATGGGAATCCGATGAAGCTTTCTTT. Translated: CSATGWESDEAFF.

This clonotype has a handful of counts. CDR3 sequence: CASRAELAKNIQYF. The CDR3 DNA is TGTGCCAGCCGGGCCGAATTAGCCAAAAACATTCAGTACTTC. The V and J genes are TRBV2 and TRBJ2-4; no definite D call. Trimming shortened V by 8 bases and J by 0 bases, and 11 bases separated the two germline ends. CDR1 is SNHLY, CDR2 FYNNEI, per germline. The CDR3 extends over 14 amino acids. Supplemented by reference TRBV2 and TRBJ2-4, the full variable domain reads EPEVTQTPSHQVTQMGQEVILRCVPISNHLYFYWYRQILGQKVEFLVSFYNNEISEKSEIFDDQFSVERPDGSNFTLKIRSTKLEDSAMYFCASRAELAKNIQYFGAGTRLSVL.

This clonotype was observed a few times. The V and J genes are TRBV20-1 and TRBJ1-2; TRBD1 matches at 8 bases. CDR3 size: 12 residues. Germline V CDR1 and CDR2: DFQATT, SNEGSKA (reference sequence). J was trimmed by 2 bases and V by 7 bases; bases with no gene match: 3. The CDR3 DNA sequence: TGCAGTGTCGGACAGGGAAACTATGGCTACACCTTC. Translating it yields CSVGQGNYGYTF.